Sequencing of this T cell receptor (beta chain) was carried out in a study of post-analysis software for immune sequencing data. The CDR3 spans 16 residues. V lost 3 bases and J 5 bases, leaving 20 bases between the germline ends. CDR1 and CDR2 from the germline V gene are SGHDT and YYEEEE. Unique molecular identifiers tagged the TCR beta cDNA libraries. From about 0.98 to 11 million T cells, 550,000 or so cDNA molecules were obtained. TCRdb processed the PCR reads anew with MiXCR; each CDR3 protein has one entry. The table includes a few hundred thousand distinct CDR3 sequences, less than 40% detected once. Concerning this clonotype: Its matching antigen is unknown.

Study results and limitations: Five or six TRBV segments, TRBV5-6, TRBV5-1 and TRBV20-1 among them, were found more frequent in patients than controls. Significantly lower normalized Chao1 diversity was found in patients with multiple sclerosis relative to controls. Samples from a shared batch, those prepared together, strongly co-clustered by F measure.

This chain uses TRBV5-6 with TRBJ1-1; tentative D call: TRBD1 (5 bases). Source material: blood. This clonotype was sampled from a girl between 5 and 17 years old with multiple sclerosis. CDR3 amino acids: CASSSGRGWANTEAFF. The CDR3 coding sequence is TGTGCCAGCAGCTCGGGTAGGGGATGGGCGAATACTGAAGCTTTCTTT. Combining the CDR3 with reference TRBV5-6 and TRBJ1-1 gives the whole variable domain DAGVTQSPTHLIKTRGQQVTLRCSPKSGHDTVSWYQQALGQGPQFIFQYYEEEERQRGNFPDRFSGHQFPNYSSELNVNALLLGDSALYLCASSSGRGWANTEAFFGQGTRLTVV.